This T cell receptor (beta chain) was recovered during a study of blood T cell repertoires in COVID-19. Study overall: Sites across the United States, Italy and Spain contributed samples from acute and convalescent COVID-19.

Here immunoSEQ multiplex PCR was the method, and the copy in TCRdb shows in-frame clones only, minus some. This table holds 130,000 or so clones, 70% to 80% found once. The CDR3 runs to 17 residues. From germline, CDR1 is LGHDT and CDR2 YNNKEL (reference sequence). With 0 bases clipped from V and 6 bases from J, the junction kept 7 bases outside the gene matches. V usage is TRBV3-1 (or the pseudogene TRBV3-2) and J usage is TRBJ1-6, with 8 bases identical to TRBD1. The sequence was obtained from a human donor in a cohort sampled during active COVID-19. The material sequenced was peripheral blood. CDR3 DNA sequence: TGTGCCAGCAGCCAAGAGACTGGACAGGGTATTAATTCACCCCTCCACTTT. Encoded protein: CASSQETGQGINSPLHF.